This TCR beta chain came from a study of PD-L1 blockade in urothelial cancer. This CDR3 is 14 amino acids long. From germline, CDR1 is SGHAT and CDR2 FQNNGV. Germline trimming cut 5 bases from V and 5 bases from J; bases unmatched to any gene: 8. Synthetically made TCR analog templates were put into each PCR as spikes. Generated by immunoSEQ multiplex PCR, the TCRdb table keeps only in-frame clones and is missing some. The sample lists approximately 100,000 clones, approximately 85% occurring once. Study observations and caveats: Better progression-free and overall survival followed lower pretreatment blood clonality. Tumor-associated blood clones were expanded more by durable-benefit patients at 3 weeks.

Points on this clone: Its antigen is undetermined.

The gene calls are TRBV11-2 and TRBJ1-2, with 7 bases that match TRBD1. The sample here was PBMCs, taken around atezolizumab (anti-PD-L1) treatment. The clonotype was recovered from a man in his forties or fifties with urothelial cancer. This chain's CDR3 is CASSTDRVTYGYTF. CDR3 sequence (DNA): TGTGCCAGCAGCACTGACAGGGTTACTTATGGCTACACCTTC.